These 10 T cell receptor beta chains were sequenced from one sample in a study of cytomegalovirus exposure and HLA in healthy donors. Researchers ran the PCR with 60 Vbeta and 13 Jbeta primers. The data were produced by immunoSEQ multiplex PCR, yet TCRdb's version contains in-frame clones alone and is incomplete. The sample consists of some 130,000 clones, roughly 85% of them appearing once. The sequenced material came from PBMCs. These receptors were taken from a man in his forties in good health and CMV-seropositive.

V gene TRBV5-4 combines with J gene TRBJ1-1; 7 bases are shared with TRBD1. V lost 4 bases, J lost 0 bases, and 9 bases stayed unmatched. The CDR3 is 16 residues long. Germline CDR1 reads SGHNT; CDR2 reads YYREEE (reference sequence). The CDR3, as DNA: TGTGCCAGCAGCCTGGGGACAGTGCAGATGAACACTGAAGCTTTCTTT. This gives the protein CASSLGTVQMNTEAFF.

The CDR3 loop reads CASSWGPRDSPYEQYF. CDR3 nucleotides: TGTGCCAGCAGCTGGGGGCCGAGGGATAGCCCCTACGAGCAGTACTTC. The chain couples TRBV5-4 to TRBJ2-7; D possibly corresponds to TRBD1 (6 bases). Germline-derived CDR1 and CDR2 are SGHNT and YYREEE (reference sequence). The V end lost 3 bases, the J end lost 2 bases, and 18 bases lay between the germline ends. The CDR3 length is 16 residues.

The rearrangement uses TRBV9 and TRBJ1-6; D remains ambiguous. Germline CDR1 is SGDLS and CDR2 is YYNGEE. The CDR3 extends over 14 amino acids. Trimming pared 0 bases from V and 9 bases from J, leaving 10 bases between. The DNA for the CDR3 is TGTGCCAGCAGCGTAGACCTGCGGGGTTCACCCCTCCACTTT. Protein sequence: CASSVDLRGSPLHF.

This chain joins TRBV11-3 and TRBJ2-1; 9 positions agree with TRBD1. The V gene end was trimmed by 0 bases and the J gene end by 4 bases; junction bases not matched to a gene: 1. CDR3 length: 15 amino acids. CDR1 is SGHNT and CDR2 is YENEEA in the germline V gene. The CDR3 loop reads CASSLEGTGYNEQFF. CDR3 coding DNA: TGTGCCAGCAGCTTAGAAGGGACAGGGTACAATGAGCAGTTCTTC.

This sequence joins TRBV30 and TRBJ1-1, with 7 bases that match TRBD1. The V and J ends lost 4 bases and 0 bases, in that order; junction bases with no gene match: 5. The CDR3 totals 14 residues. Germline CDR1 reads GTSNPN; CDR2 reads SVGIG (reference sequence). CDR3 residues: CAWITDRVNTEAFF. CDR3 sequence (DNA): TGTGCCTGGATAACCGACAGGGTGAACACTGAAGCTTTCTTT.

This chain joins TRBV5-1 and TRBJ2-3, with D tentatively TRBD2 (6 bases). CDR3 length: 15 residues. Germline assignment: CDR1 SGHRS and CDR2 YFSETQ. Trimming removed 4 bases from V and 1 base from J, with 13 bases in between. The CDR3 here is CASSPWDSRTDTQYF. In nucleotides, the CDR3 is TGCGCCAGCAGCCCCTGGGACTCACGCACAGATACGCAGTATTTT.

This chain joins TRBV30 and TRBJ1-1, with a tentative D call TRBD1 (5 bases). The CDR3 is 11 residues long. V was trimmed by 1 base and J by 6 bases, leaving 6 bases between them. Germline V gene data show CDR1 as GTSNPN and CDR2 as SVGIG (reference sequence). This CDR3 reads CAWSAGAEAFF. CDR3 bases: TGTGCCTGGAGTGCGGGGGCTGAAGCTTTCTTT.

The chain recombines TRBV19 with TRBJ2-3; D is ambiguous. Germline V gene sequence: CDR1 LNHDA, CDR2 SQIVND (reference sequence). This CDR3 is 15 amino acids long. Trimming removed 2 bases at V and 0 bases at J, with 9 bases between. The CDR3 region has the DNA TGTGCCAGTAGTATACAGGTAACTAGCACAGATACGCAGTATTTT. Translated, it gives CASSIQVTSTDTQYF.

In the case of this clone: Other DNA variants within this sample encode the same CDR3. The genes are TRBV9 and TRBJ2-7, with 9 bases identical to TRBD2. J lost 3 bases, V lost 2 bases, and 3 bases had no gene match. Germline assignment: CDR1 SGDLS and CDR2 YYNGEE. The CDR3 totals 14 residues. Here the CDR3 reads CASSVGLAGYEQYF. The CDR3 DNA is TGTGCCAGCAGCGTGGGACTAGCCGGCTACGAGCAGTACTTC.

Written as DNA, the CDR3 is TGTGCCAGCAGCCTCGGGACTCTTATGCCCCAGCATTTT. This translates into CASSLGTLMPQHF. The rearrangement uses TRBV27 and TRBJ1-5; D is perhaps TRBD1 (5 bases). The CDR3 spans 13 residues. Trimming took off 6 bases at V and 9 bases at J, with 15 bases between the two ends. Per the germline V gene, CDR1 is MNHEY and CDR2 is SMNVEV (reference sequence).